The clone carrying this T cell receptor (beta chain) was recorded once. Every donor, a Caucasian adult, lived in Nashville, Tennessee. These data are taken from a study of shared clonotypes between healthy human individuals. The junction had 4 bases not matched to a gene; V was cut back by 4 bases and J by 6 bases. Germline-derived CDR1 and CDR2 are LNHDA and SQIVND (reference sequence). The CDR3 runs 15 residues. Clones were sequenced by immunoSEQ multiplex PCR, and TCRdb holds only the in-frame ones, with some missing. The sample includes more than 450,000 clones, 70% to 80% seen only once; the top ten take around 13%.

This TCR came from a middle-aged woman in good health. Some clones in this sample may be carry-over from other donors' samples. The chain has TRBV19 and TRBJ2-2; 11 bases are a match to TRBD2. Sequenced: PBMCs. The CDR3 nucleotides read TGTGCCAGTAGTAAGGGACTAGCGGCTCCCGGGGAGCTGTTTTTT. It encodes CASSKGLAAPGELFF.